This T cell receptor beta chain was captured by sequencing in a study of beta chain features in type 1 diabetes. As every portion of the isolated RNA was reverse transcribed, the sequencing read expressed TCRB transcripts. The method was immunoSEQ multiplex PCR; TCRdb's version includes in-frame clones alone and lacks a portion of them. The sample has some 150,000 clones; about 51% are singletons. With V trimmed by 4 bases and J by 7 bases, 4 bases remained unmatched. The CDR3 spans 14 residues. Per the germline V gene, CDR1 is SGHDT and CDR2 is YYEEEE. The genes are TRBV5-6 and TRBJ1-6; 8 nucleotides align to TRBD1. The source of this sequence is a man younger than 35 in good health. The sample consisted of Tregs from blood. The CDR3 sequence is CASSLTGGNSPLHF. The DNA of the CDR3 is TGTGCCAGCAGCCTAACAGGGGGGAATTCACCCCTCCACTTT.